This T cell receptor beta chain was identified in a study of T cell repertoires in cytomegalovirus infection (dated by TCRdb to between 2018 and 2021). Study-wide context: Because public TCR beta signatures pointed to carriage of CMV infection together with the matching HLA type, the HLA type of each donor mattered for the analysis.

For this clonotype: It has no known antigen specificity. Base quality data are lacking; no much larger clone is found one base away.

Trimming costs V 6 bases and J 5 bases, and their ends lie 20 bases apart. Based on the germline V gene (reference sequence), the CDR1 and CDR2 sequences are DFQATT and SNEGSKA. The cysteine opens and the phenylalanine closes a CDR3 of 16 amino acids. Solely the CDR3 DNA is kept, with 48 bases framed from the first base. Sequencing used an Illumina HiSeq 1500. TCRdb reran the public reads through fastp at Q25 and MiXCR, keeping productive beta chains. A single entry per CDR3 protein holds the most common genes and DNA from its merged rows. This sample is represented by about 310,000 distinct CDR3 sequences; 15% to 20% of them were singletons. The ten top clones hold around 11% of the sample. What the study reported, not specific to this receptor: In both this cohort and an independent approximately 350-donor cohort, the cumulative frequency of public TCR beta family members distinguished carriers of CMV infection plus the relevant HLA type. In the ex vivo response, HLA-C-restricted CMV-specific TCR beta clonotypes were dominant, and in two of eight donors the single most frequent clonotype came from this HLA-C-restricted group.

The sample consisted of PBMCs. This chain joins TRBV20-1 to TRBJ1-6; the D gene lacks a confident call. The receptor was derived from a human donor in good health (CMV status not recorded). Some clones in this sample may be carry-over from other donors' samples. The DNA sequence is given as TGCAGTGCGGAGAGATTGGGCCTCCAAAATAATTCACCCCTCCACTTT. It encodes CSAERLGLQNNSPLHF.